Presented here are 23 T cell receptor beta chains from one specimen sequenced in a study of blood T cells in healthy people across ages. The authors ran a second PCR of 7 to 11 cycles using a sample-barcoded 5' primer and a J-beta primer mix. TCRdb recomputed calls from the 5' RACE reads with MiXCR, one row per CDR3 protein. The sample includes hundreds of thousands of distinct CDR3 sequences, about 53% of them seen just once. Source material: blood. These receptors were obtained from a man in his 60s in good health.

The CDR3 bases are TGTGCCAGCAGTATTTCGGTGGTGGGTCAGCCCCAGCATTTT. It codes for CASSISVVGQPQHF. The V and J genes are TRBV6-1 and TRBJ1-5; unclear D gene. The CDR3 covers 14 residues. Germline V gene sequence: CDR1 MNHNS, CDR2 SASEGT. Trimming removed 5 bases from V and 6 bases from J, with 14 bases in between.

Here the CDR3 DNA reads TGTGCCAGCAGACGTACCGGGACAGGGCTCTACGAGCAGTACTTC. Its translation is CASRRTGTGLYEQYF. The chain couples TRBV5-5 to TRBJ2-7, with TRBD1 matching over 9 bases. Germline values: CDR1 SGHKS, CDR2 YYEKEE (reference sequence). The CDR3 contains 15 residues. The ends lost 5 bases at V and 3 bases at J; junction bases unmatched: 9.

The CDR3: CASSLVRVDYGYTF. The CDR3 region has the DNA TGTGCCAGCAGCTTGGTGAGGGTTGACTATGGCTACACCTTC. The genes are TRBV5-6 and TRBJ1-2; D not certain. The CDR3 totals 14 residues. Trimming left V 0 bases short and J 3 bases short, with 9 bases between. CDR1 is SGHDT and CDR2 is YYEEEE in the germline V gene. The full variable domain, with the rest looked up from reference TRBV5-6 and TRBJ1-2, is DAGVTQSPTHLIKTRGQQVTLRCSPKSGHDTVSWYQQALGQGPQFIFQYYEEEERQRGNFPDRFSGHQFPNYSSELNVNALLLGDSALYLCASSLVRVDYGYTFGSGTRLTVV.

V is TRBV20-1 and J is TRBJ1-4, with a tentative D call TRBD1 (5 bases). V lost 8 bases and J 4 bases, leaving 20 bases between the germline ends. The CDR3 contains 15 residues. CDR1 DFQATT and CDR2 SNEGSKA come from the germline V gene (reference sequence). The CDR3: CSPPDSPEVNEKLFF. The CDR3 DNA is TGCAGTCCCCCCGACAGCCCCGAGGTTAATGAAAAACTGTTTTTT.

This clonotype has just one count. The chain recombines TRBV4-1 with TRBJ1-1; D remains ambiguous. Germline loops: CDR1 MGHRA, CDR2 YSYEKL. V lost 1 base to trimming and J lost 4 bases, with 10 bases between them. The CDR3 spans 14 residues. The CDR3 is CASSQGRSGTEAFF. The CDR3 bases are TGCGCCAGCAGCCAAGGACGGTCCGGCACTGAAGCTTTCTTT.

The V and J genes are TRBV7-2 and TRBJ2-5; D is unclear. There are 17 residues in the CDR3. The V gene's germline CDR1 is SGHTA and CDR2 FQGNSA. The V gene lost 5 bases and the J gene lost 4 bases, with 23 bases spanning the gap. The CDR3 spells CASSAIRFSGGGETQYF. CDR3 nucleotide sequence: TGTGCCAGCAGCGCCATTCGGTTCTCCGGTGGTGGAGAGACCCAGTACTTC.

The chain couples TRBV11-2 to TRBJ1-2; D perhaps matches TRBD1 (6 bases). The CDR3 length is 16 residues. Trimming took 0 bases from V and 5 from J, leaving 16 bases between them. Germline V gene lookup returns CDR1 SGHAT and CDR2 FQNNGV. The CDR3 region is CASSLDSAGRGYGYTF. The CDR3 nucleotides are TGTGCCAGCAGCTTAGACTCCGCCGGGAGGGGGTATGGCTACACCTTC. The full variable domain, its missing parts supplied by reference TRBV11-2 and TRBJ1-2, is EAGVAQSPRYKIIEKRQSVAFWCNPISGHATLYWYQQILGQGPKLLIQFQNNGVVDDSQLPKDRFSAERLKGVDSTLKIQPAKLEDSAVYLCASSLDSAGRGYGYTFGSGTRLTVV.

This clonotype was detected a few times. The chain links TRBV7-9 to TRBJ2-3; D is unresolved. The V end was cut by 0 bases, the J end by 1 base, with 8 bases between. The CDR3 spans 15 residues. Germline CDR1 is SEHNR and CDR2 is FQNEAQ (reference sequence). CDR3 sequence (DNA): TGTGCCAGCAGCTTAGCGGGGTACGGCACAGATACGCAGTATTTT. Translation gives CASSLAGYGTDTQYF.

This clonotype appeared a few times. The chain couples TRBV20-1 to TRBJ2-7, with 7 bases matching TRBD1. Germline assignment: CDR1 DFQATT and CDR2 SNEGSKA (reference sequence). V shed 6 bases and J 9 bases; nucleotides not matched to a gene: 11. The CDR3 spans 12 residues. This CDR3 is CSAKQGSVPQYF. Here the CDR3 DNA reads TGCAGTGCAAAACAGGGGTCGGTCCCGCAGTACTTC.

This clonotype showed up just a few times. DNA of the CDR3: TGTGCCAGCAGCGAGGGGGGGGTCCAGTACTTC. As protein: CASSEGGVQYF. This chain joins TRBV11-2 and TRBJ2-5; maybe TRBD2 (7 bases). Germline CDR1 and CDR2: SGHAT and FQNNGV. Trimming took 5 bases from V and 10 from J, leaving 11 bases between them. The CDR3 spans 11 residues.

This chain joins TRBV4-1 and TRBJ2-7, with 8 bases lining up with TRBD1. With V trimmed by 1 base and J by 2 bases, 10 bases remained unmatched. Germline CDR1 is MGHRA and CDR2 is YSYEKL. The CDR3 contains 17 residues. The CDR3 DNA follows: TGCGCCAGCAGCCAAGGCTTCAGGGGGCGGGTCCCCTACGAGCAGTACTTC. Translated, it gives CASSQGFRGRVPYEQYF.

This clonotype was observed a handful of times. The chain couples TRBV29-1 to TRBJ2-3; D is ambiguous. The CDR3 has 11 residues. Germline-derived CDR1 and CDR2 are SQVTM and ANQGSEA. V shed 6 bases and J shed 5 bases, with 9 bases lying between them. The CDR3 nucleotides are TGCAGCGTCCACCCGGGAGATACGCAGTATTTT. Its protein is CSVHPGDTQYF.

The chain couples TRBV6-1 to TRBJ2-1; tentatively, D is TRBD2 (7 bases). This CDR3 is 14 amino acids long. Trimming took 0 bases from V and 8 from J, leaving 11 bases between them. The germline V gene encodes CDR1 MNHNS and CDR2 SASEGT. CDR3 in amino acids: CASSEAGGGHEQFF. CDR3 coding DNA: TGTGCCAGCAGTGAAGCGGGCGGGGGCCATGAGCAGTTCTTC.

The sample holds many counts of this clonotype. CDR3: CASSLSGTGGGQPQHF. The CDR3 DNA follows: TGTGCCAGCAGTTTAAGTGGGACAGGGGGCGGGCAGCCCCAGCATTTT. This chain uses TRBV27 with TRBJ1-5, with 12 bases aligning to TRBD1. This CDR3 is 16 amino acids long. Germline V gene sequence: CDR1 MNHEY, CDR2 SMNVEV (reference sequence). Trimming removed 2 bases from V and 7 bases from J; junction bases left unmatched: 6.

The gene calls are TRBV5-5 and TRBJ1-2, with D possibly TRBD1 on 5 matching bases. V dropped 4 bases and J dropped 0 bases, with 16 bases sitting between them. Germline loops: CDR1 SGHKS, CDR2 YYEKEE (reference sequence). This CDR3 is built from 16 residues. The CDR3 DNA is TGTGCCAGCAGCGAGGGGCCAACTCGTGCTAACTATGGCTACACCTTC. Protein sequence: CASSEGPTRANYGYTF.

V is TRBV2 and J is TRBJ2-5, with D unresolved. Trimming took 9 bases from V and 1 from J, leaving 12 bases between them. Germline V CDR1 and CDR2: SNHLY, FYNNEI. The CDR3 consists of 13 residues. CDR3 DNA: TGTGCCAGTGGCCCGCGAGTCCAAGAGACCCAGTACTTC. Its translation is CASGPRVQETQYF.

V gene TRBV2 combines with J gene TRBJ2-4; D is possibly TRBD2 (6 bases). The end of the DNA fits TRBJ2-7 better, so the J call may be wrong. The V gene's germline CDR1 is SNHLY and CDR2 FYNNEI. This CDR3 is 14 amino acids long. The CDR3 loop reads CASSEGRGQYEQYF. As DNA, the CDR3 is TGTGCCAGCAGTGAAGGGAGGGGTCAATACGAGCAGTACTTC.

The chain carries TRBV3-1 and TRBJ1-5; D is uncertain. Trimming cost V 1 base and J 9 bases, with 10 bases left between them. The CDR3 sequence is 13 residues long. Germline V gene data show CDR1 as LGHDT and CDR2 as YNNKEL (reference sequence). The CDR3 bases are TGTGCCAGCAGCCAAGGGCGAAAAAGGCCCCAGCATTTT. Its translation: CASSQGRKRPQHF. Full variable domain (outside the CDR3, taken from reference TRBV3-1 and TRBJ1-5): DTAVSQTPKYLVTQMGNDKSIKCEQNLGHDTMYWYKQDSKKFLKIMFSYNNKELIINETVPNRFSPKSPDKAHLNLHINSLELGDSAVYFCASSQGRKRPQHFGDGTRLSIL.

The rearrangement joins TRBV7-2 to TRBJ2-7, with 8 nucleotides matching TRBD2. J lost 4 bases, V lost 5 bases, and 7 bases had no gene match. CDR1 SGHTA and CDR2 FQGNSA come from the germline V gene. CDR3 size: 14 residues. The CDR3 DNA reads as TGTGCCAGCAGCCCTTACGGGGGGGGGTACGAGCAGTACTTC. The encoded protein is CASSPYGGGYEQYF.

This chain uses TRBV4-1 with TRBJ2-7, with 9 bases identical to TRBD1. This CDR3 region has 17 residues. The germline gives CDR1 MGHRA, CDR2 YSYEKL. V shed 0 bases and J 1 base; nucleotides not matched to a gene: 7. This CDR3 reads CASSQDRVGQGSYEQYF. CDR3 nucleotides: TGCGCCAGCAGCCAAGATCGGGTGGGACAGGGATCCTACGAGCAGTACTTC.

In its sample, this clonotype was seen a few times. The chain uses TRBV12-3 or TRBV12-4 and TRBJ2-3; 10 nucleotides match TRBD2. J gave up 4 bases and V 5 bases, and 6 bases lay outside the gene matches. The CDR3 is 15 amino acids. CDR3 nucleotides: TGTGCCAGCAGTCTGAGCGGGGGGGCCGCAGATACGCAGTATTTT. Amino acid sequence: CASSLSGGAADTQYF.

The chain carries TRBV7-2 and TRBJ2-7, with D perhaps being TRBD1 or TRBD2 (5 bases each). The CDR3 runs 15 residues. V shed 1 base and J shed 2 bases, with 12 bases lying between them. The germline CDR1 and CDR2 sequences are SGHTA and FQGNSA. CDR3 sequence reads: CASSLERMGAYEQYF. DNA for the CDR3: TGTGCCAGCAGCTTAGAGCGCATGGGGGCCTACGAGCAGTACTTC.

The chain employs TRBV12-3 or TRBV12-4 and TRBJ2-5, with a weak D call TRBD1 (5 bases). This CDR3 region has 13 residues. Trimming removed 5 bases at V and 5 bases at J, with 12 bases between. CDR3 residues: CASSRQRDETQYF. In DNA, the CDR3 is TGTGCCAGCAGTAGACAGCGAGATGAGACCCAGTACTTC.